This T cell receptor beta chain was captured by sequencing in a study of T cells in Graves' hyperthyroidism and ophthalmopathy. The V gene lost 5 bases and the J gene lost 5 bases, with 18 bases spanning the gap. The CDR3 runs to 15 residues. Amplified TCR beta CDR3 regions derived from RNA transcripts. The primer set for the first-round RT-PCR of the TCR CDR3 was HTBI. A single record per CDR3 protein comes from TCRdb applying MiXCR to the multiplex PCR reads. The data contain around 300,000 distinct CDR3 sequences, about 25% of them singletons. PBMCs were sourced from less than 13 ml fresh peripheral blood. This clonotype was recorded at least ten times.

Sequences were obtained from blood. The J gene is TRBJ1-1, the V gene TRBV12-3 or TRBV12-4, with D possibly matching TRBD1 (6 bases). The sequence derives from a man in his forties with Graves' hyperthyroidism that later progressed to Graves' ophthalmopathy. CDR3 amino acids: CASSRRGEGETEAFF. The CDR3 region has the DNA TGTGCCAGCAGTCGGAGGGGGGAGGGGGAGACTGAAGCTTTCTTT.